Following are 14 T cell receptor beta chains from one sample sequenced in a study of CD8+ T cells in alopecia areata. Treatment here: oral pan-JAK inhibitor, 5-10 mg twice daily. As the sequencing template, cDNA was produced by extracting RNA and reverse transcribing it. Only in-frame clones appear in the TCRdb table, and some are missing; sequencing was by immunoSEQ multiplex PCR. The top ten hold 4% to 5% of the sample, which has more than 200,000 clones, over 60% seen once. The starting material was CD4+ T cells sorted from blood, obtained at week 4, from a patient treated with tofacitinib. Receptor source: a human donor with alopecia areata.

This clone has a handful of counts. The chain employs TRBV4-2 and TRBJ1-5; D is uncertain. Trimming took 0 bases from V and 7 from J, leaving 13 bases between them. The CDR3 runs to 15 residues. Germline V gene data show CDR1 as LGHNA and CDR2 as YNFKEQ. CDR3 amino acids: CASSQDRLSGQPQHF. The CDR3 DNA is TGTGCCAGCAGCCAAGATCGGCTTTCGGGGCAGCCCCAGCATTTT.

The J gene is TRBJ2-2, the V gene TRBV27, with TRBD1 matching over 9 bases. Germline V CDR1 and CDR2: MNHEY, SMNVEV (reference sequence). The CDR3 runs to 13 residues. With 3 bases clipped from V and 10 bases from J, the junction kept 3 bases outside the gene matches. CDR3 sequence (DNA): TGTGCCAGCAGTTTGACAGGGGGTGCGGAGCTGTTTTTT. Its translation: CASSLTGGAELFF.

V usage is TRBV29-1 and J usage is TRBJ1-5, with D perhaps matching TRBD1 (5 bases). The germline gives CDR1 SQVTM, CDR2 ANQGSEA. The V gene lost 3 bases and the J gene lost 7 bases, with 13 bases spanning the gap. The CDR3 covers 13 residues. The CDR3 loop is CSVDMGHGQPQHF. DNA for the CDR3: TGCAGCGTTGATATGGGGCACGGCCAGCCCCAGCATTTT.

This chain links TRBV7-2 with TRBJ1-1; tentative D call: TRBD1 (5 bases). The CDR3 extends over 13 amino acids. The V end lost 5 bases, the J end lost 9 bases, and 16 bases lay between the germline ends. The V gene's germline CDR1 is SGHTA and CDR2 FQGNSA. CDR3: CASSPRDGRQAFF. For the CDR3, the DNA is TGTGCCAGCAGCCCACGGGACGGCCGCCAAGCTTTCTTT.

The chain is built from TRBV6-5 and TRBJ1-2; tentative D call: TRBD1 (6 bases). The V end lost 6 bases, the J end lost 0 bases, and 14 bases lay between the germline ends. This CDR3 spans 15 amino acids. Germline V lookup: CDR1 MNHEY, CDR2 SVGAGI. DNA for the CDR3: TGTGCCAGCAGACAACAGGGTATAGCTAACTATGGCTACACCTTC. It is translated as CASRQQGIANYGYTF.

This chain connects TRBV29-1 to TRBJ1-5, with 8 bases aligning to TRBD1. Germline-derived CDR1 and CDR2 are SQVTM and ANQGSEA. This CDR3 has 13 residues. With V trimmed by 5 bases and J by 5 bases, 5 bases remained unmatched. The CDR3 reads CSVKTGDDQPQHF. The CDR3, as DNA: TGCAGCGTTAAGACAGGGGATGATCAGCCCCAGCATTTT.

The V call is TRBV7-2, the J call TRBJ2-1; TRBD1 agrees at 7 bases. After removal of 2 bases from V and 3 bases from J, the junction contained 4 bases not matched to a gene. CDR1 is SGHTA and CDR2 is FQGNSA in the germline V gene. The CDR3 runs 15 residues. The CDR3 DNA follows: TGTGCCAGCAGCTTAACGAGGGGGCTCTACAATGAGCAGTTCTTC. The encoded protein is CASSLTRGLYNEQFF.

This clone was seen a handful of times. This chain joins TRBV7-2 and TRBJ2-7, with 12 nucleotides matching TRBD2. V dropped 4 bases and J dropped 3; count of bases not matched to a gene: 7. This CDR3 has 16 amino acids. Germline V lookup: CDR1 SGHTA, CDR2 FQGNSA. The CDR3 region is CASSSALAGGVYEQYF. The CDR3 coding sequence is TGTGCCAGCAGCTCCGCCCTAGCGGGGGGGGTCTACGAGCAGTACTTC.

The chain carries TRBV5-1 and TRBJ2-6; possible D gene TRBD1, 5 bases. The CDR3 totals 14 residues. Trimming removed 2 bases at V and 2 bases at J, with 5 bases between. Germline CDR1 and CDR2: SGHRS and YFSETQ. CDR3 bases: TGCGCCAGCAGCTTCAGGGCTGGGGCCAACGTCCTGACTTTC. Translated, it gives CASSFRAGANVLTF. Together with reference TRBV5-1 and TRBJ2-6, the CDR3 gives the full variable domain: KAGVTQTPRYLIKTRGQQVTLSCSPISGHRSVSWYQQTPGQGLQFLFEYFSETQRNKGNFPGRFSGRQFSNSRSEMNVSTLELGDSALYLCASSFRAGANVLTFGAGSRLTVL.

This clone was seen only a few times. J is TRBJ2-1 and V is TRBV7-2, with D perhaps TRBD2 (7 bases). CDR3 size: 11 residues. V dropped 8 bases and J dropped 8 bases, with 10 bases sitting between them. CDR1 and CDR2 from the germline V gene are SGHTA and FQGNSA. The DNA for the CDR3 is TGTGCCAGCGGGAGGGGGGATGAGCAGTTCTTC. This sequence encodes CASGRGDEQFF.

The genes are TRBV4-3 and TRBJ2-2; 8 bases match TRBD2. V was pared by 6 bases and J by 4 bases, with 4 bases of the junction left unmatched. The V gene's germline CDR1 is LGHNA and CDR2 YSLEER. This CDR3 contains 14 residues. CDR3 sequence (DNA): TGCGCCAGCAGGGGGGCGGGGGGCACCGGGGAGCTGTTTTTT. This encodes CASRGAGGTGELFF.

V is TRBV30 and J is TRBJ1-3; a possible D gene is TRBD1 (5 bases). The CDR3 extends over 14 amino acids. Trimming left V 1 base short and J 0 bases short, with 7 bases between. Germline CDR1 is GTSNPN and CDR2 is SVGIG (reference sequence). The DNA for the CDR3 is TGTGCCTGGAGTGCCGGGGGCTCTGGAAACACCATATATTTT. Translating it yields CAWSAGGSGNTIYF.

CDR3 loop: CASTKRPNNEQFF. In DNA, the CDR3 is TGTGCCAGCACGAAGAGACCTAACAATGAGCAGTTCTTC. V is TRBV6-6 and J is TRBJ2-1, with D uncertain. The CDR3 contains 13 residues. V lost 7 bases to trimming and J lost 5 bases, with 12 bases between them. Germline values: CDR1 MNHNY, CDR2 SVGAGI (reference sequence).

This clone was seen more than once but under ten times. This chain uses TRBV2 with TRBJ2-2, with no clear D. The germline gives CDR1 SNHLY, CDR2 FYNNEI. With 6 bases removed from V and 6 bases from J, the gap between germline ends came to 11 bases. This CDR3 is 13 amino acids long. For the CDR3, the DNA is TGTGCCAGCAGCTCCGGTCCTGCCGGGGAGCTGTTTTTT. As protein: CASSSGPAGELFF.